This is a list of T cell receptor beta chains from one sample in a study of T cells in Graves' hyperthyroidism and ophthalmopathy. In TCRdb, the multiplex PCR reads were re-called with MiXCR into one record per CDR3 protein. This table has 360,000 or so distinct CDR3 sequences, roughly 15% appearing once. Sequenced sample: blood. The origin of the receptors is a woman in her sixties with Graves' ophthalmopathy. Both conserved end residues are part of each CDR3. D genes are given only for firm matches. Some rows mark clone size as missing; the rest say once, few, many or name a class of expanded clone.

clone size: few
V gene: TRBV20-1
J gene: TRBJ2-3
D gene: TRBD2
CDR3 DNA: TGCAGTGCTAGGCCTGGGACTAGCGGGAGGGCGGATACGCAGTATTTT
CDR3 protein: CSARPGTSGRADTQYF

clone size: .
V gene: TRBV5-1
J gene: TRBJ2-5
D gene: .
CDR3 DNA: TGCGCCAGCAGCGTGGGAGCGGGTAGGGAGACCCAGTACTTC
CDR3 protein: CASSVGAGRETQYF

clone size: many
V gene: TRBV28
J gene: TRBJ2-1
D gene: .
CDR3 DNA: TGTGCCAGCAGTTTCCCCAGGGCTGATGAGCAGTTCTTC
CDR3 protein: CASSFPRADEQFF

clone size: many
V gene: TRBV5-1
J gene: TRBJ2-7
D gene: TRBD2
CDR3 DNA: TGCGCCAGCAGCAAGGGACTAGCGGACTCCTACGAGCAGTACTTC
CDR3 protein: CASSKGLADSYEQYF

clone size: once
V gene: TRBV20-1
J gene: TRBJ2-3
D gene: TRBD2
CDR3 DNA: TGCAGTGCTAGCCCTAGCGGGAACACAGATACGCAGTATTTT
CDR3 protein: CSASPSGNTDTQYF

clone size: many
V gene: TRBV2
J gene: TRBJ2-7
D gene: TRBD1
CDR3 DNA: TGTGCCAGCAGCGGCGACCCAGACAGGGCTTTGAGCTACGAGCAGTACTTC
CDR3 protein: CASSGDPDRALSYEQYF

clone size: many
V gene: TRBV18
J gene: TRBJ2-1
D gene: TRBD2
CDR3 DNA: TGTGCCAGCTCGCTTTCCGGGACTAGCTACGATGAGCAGTTCTTC
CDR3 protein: CASSLSGTSYDEQFF

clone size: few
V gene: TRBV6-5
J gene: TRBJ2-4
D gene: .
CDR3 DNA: TGTGCCAGCAGTTACTCGAAGGGGGGGAAGGCCAAAAACATTCAGTACTTC
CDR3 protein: CASSYSKGGKAKNIQYF

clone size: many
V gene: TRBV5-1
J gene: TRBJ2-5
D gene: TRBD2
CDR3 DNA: TGCGCCAGCAGCTTGGTGTCAGCGGGAGCGGGGGAGACCCAGTACTTC
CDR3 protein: CASSLVSAGAGETQYF

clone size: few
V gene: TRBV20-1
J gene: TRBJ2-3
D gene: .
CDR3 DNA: TGCAGTGCTAGAGATCAGAGTGCGGATACGCAGTATTTT
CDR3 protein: CSARDQSADTQYF

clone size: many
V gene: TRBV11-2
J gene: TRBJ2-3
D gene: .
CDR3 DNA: TGTGCCAGCAGCTTAGGACCCCACTCCGATACGCAGTATTTT
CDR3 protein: CASSLGPHSDTQYF

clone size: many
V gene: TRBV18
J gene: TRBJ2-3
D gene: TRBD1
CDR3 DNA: TGTGCCAGCTCACCAGACAGGGATGGCACAGATACGCAGTATTTT
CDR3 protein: CASSPDRDGTDTQYF

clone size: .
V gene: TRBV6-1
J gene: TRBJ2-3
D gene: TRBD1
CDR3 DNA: TGTGCCAGCGGGGGACGACAGGGGGCTTATACGCAGTATTTT
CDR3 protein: CASGGRQGAYTQYF

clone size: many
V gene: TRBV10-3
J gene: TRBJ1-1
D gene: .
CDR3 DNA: TGTGCCATCAGTGAGGCCCGCGGCACTGAAGCTTTCTTT
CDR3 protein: CAISEARGTEAFF

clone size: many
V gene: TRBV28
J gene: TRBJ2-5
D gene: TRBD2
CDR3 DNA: TGTGCCAGCAGCACACTAGCGGGAGGACGGGAGACCCAGTACTTC
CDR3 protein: CASSTLAGGRETQYF

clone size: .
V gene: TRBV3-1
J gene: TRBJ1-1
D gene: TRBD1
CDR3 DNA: TGTGCCAGCAAGGGGGCAGGCACTGAAGCTTTCTTT
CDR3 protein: CASKGAGTEAFF

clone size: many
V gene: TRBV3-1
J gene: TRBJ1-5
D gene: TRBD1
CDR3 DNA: TGTGCCAGCAGCCAATCCGACAGGGGAGGACTGCATTTT
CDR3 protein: CASSQSDRGGLHF

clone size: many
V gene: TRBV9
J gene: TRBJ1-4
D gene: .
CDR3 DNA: TGTGCCAGCAGCCCGACGCCCCAGGCGAATGAAAAACTGTTTTTT
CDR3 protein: CASSPTPQANEKLFF